Following are 18 T cell receptor beta chains from one sample sequenced in a study of blood T cell repertoires in COVID-19. TCRdb's table, derived via immunoSEQ multiplex PCR, lists solely in-frame clones and lacks some. This table holds roughly 120,000 clones, over 70% found once. Sequencing was performed on peripheral blood. These receptors were collected from an older man with acute or convalescent COVID-19.

The chain uses TRBV25-1 and TRBJ2-3; 7 bases fit TRBD2. Germline V gene sequence: CDR1 MGHDK, CDR2 SYGVNS. This CDR3 is built from 13 residues. V lost 6 bases to trimming and J lost 4 bases; unmatched junction nucleotides: 4. DNA for the CDR3: TGTGCCAGCAGAACCGGGGGGTCAGATACGCAGTATTTT. Translation gives CASRTGGSDTQYF.

Remarks on this clone: One end of the junction is discordant with germline, which a read error may explain. This chain uses TRBV4-3 with TRBJ1-4; D gene unclear. Germline CDR1 reads LGHNA; CDR2 reads YSLEER. CDR3 length: 13 residues. CDR3 residues: CASSRTANEKLFF. Here the CDR3 DNA reads TGCGCCAGTAGCCGAACAGCCAATGAAAAACTGTTTTTT.

The chain combines TRBV7-3 with TRBJ1-1, with TRBD1 matching 8 bases. Trimming cost V 4 bases and J 4 bases; bases outside gene matches: 8. The CDR3 length is 15 residues. Germline V gene sequence: CDR1 SGHTA, CDR2 FQGTGA. For the CDR3, the DNA is TGTGCCAGCAGCTCCGTACAGGGGGTGGTCACTGAAGCTTTCTTT. As protein: CASSSVQGVVTEAFF.

This chain uses TRBV28 with TRBJ1-3; D possibly corresponds to TRBD1 (5 bases). Germline lookup yields CDR1 MDHEN and CDR2 SYDVKM. The germline V and J ends were trimmed by 4 bases and 3 bases, with 7 bases remaining between them. The CDR3 is made up of 13 amino acids. CDR3 region: CASSSGFGNTIYF. The CDR3 region has the DNA TGTGCCAGCAGTTCAGGGTTTGGAAACACCATATATTTT.

The chain carries TRBV9 and TRBJ1-1; 8 nucleotides align to TRBD1. Germline V gene lookup returns CDR1 SGDLS and CDR2 YYNGEE. The V and J ends lost 0 bases and 5 bases, in that order; junction bases with no gene match: 6. This CDR3 region has 15 residues. CDR3: CASSVGTGLRTEAFF. CDR3 sequence (DNA): TGTGCCAGCAGCGTAGGGACAGGGCTAAGGACTGAAGCTTTCTTT.

The chain couples TRBV5-1 to TRBJ1-1; D remains ambiguous. CDR1 is SGHRS, CDR2 YFSETQ, per germline. The CDR3 is 13 residues long. V gave up 4 bases and J gave up 1 base, with 8 bases separating them. The CDR3 loop reads CASSPTENTEAFF. CDR3 DNA sequence: TGCGCCAGCAGCCCCACAGAGAACACTGAAGCTTTCTTT.

This clone has a single count. V and J are TRBV4-3 and TRBJ2-5, with 10 bases identical to TRBD2. The CDR3 is 16 residues long. After removal of 2 bases from V and 5 bases from J, the junction contained 8 bases not matched to a gene. CDR1 is LGHNA, CDR2 YSLEER, per germline. The CDR3 loop reads CASSQISGGPEETQYF. The CDR3 region has the DNA TGCGCCAGCAGCCAAATTAGCGGGGGGCCGGAGGAGACCCAGTACTTC.

The rearrangement links TRBV2 to TRBJ2-2; perhaps TRBD2 as D (5 bases). The germline V gene encodes CDR1 SNHLY and CDR2 FYNNEI. The CDR3 sequence is 13 residues long. V lost 6 bases and J 4 bases, leaving 9 bases between the germline ends. DNA for the CDR3: TGTGCCAGCAGGGACTTGAGCACCGGGGAGCTGTTTTTT. This codes for CASRDLSTGELFF. The full variable domain, in which reference TRBV2 and TRBJ2-2 provide the parts outside the CDR3, is EPEVTQTPSHQVTQMGQEVILRCVPISNHLYFYWYRQILGQKVEFLVSFYNNEISEKSEIFDDQFSVERPDGSNFTLKIRSTKLEDSAMYFCASRDLSTGELFFGEGSRLTVL.

The chain links TRBV12-3 or TRBV12-4 to TRBJ1-2, with 7 bases matching TRBD1. This CDR3 is built from 13 residues. The junction had 2 bases not matched to a gene; V was cut back by 5 bases and J by 2 bases. The CDR3 region has the DNA TGTGCCAGCAGTCCACAGGGGAACTATGGCTACACCTTC. It codes for CASSPQGNYGYTF.

The J gene is TRBJ1-2, the V gene TRBV4-3, with 8 bases aligning to TRBD1. Trimming cost V 1 base and J 8 bases; bases outside gene matches: 9. Germline V gene lookup returns CDR1 LGHNA and CDR2 YSLEER. The CDR3 extends over 15 amino acids. CDR3 sequence: CASSQVGQGAGGYTF. The CDR3 region has the DNA TGCGCCAGCAGCCAAGTGGGTCAGGGGGCAGGAGGCTACACCTTC.

The chain employs TRBV9 and TRBJ2-7; a possible D gene is TRBD2 (5 bases). V gave up 0 bases and J gave up 2 bases, with 15 bases separating them. This CDR3 contains 16 residues. The germline CDR1 and CDR2 sequences are SGDLS and YYNGEE. Here the CDR3 reads CASSVGGWGSPYEQYF. Written as DNA, the CDR3 is TGTGCCAGCAGCGTAGGAGGGTGGGGATCCCCCTACGAGCAGTACTTC.

This chain connects TRBV12-3 or TRBV12-4 to TRBJ2-5, with D maybe TRBD1 (5 bases). The CDR3 loop spans 12 amino acids. The V end was cut by 1 base, the J end by 9 bases, with 9 bases between. CDR3 amino acids: CASSLEFRAQYF. The CDR3 nucleotides read TGTGCCAGCAGTTTAGAATTCAGGGCCCAGTACTTC.

This clone was observed a handful of times. The chain has TRBV11-2 and TRBJ1-4, with D perhaps matching TRBD1 (5 bases). The CDR3 length is 16 residues. The V end was cut by 5 bases, the J end by 5 bases, with 18 bases between. Germline CDR1 reads SGHAT; CDR2 reads FQNNGV. The CDR3 DNA reads TGTGCCAGCAGCCTCGCCGACAGAGCTAAGAATGAAAAACTGTTTTTT. Translating gives CASSLADRAKNEKLFF. The whole variable domain, remainder taken from reference TRBV11-2 and TRBJ1-4, is EAGVAQSPRYKIIEKRQSVAFWCNPISGHATLYWYQQILGQGPKLLIQFQNNGVVDDSQLPKDRFSAERLKGVDSTLKIQPAKLEDSAVYLCASSLADRAKNEKLFFGSGTQLSVL.

This chain links TRBV6-5 with TRBJ2-2, with D perhaps TRBD2 (7 bases). Germline CDR1 and CDR2: MNHEY and SVGAGI. The germline V and J ends were trimmed by 7 bases and 2 bases, with 11 bases remaining between them. This CDR3 spans 14 amino acids. CDR3 region: CASTAGANTGELFF. The DNA for the CDR3 is TGTGCCAGCACCGCGGGGGCCAACACCGGGGAGCTGTTTTTT.

The gene calls are TRBV9 and TRBJ2-7; 7 bases align to TRBD1. Per germline, CDR1 SGDLS and CDR2 YYNGEE. V lost 4 bases and J lost 4; bases outside the gene matches: 8. This CDR3 is built from 14 residues. The CDR3 DNA reads as TGTGCCAGCAGCCCCGGGGACAGAAATTACGAGCAGTACTTC. Protein product: CASSPGDRNYEQYF. Full variable domain (rest looked up from reference TRBV9 and TRBJ2-7): DSGVTQTPKHLITATGQRVTLRCSPRSGDLSVYWYQQSLDQGLQFLIQYYNGEERAKGNILERFSAQQFPDLHSELNLSSLELGDSALYFCASSPGDRNYEQYFGPGTRLTVT.

In its sample, this clone was seen many times. The chain is built from TRBV5-3 and TRBJ2-2; 8 positions agree with TRBD2. TRBV5-3 counts as an open reading frame of uncertain function. V was clipped by 4 bases and J by 0 bases; unmatched bases: 14. The length of the CDR3 is 19 residues. The CDR3 sequence: CARSRGNSGEATNTGELFF. The CDR3 DNA is TGTGCCAGAAGCCGTGGTAATAGCGGGGAGGCAACGAACACCGGGGAGCTGTTTTTT.

This chain connects TRBV28 to TRBJ1-2; 7 nucleotides match TRBD1. CDR1 and CDR2 from the germline V gene are MDHEN and SYDVKM. V lost 5 bases to trimming and J lost 4 bases; unmatched junction nucleotides: 1. This CDR3 has 12 residues. The CDR3 sequence: CASSGQAYGYTF. The CDR3 DNA is TGTGCCAGCAGTGGACAGGCCTATGGCTACACCTTC.

The chain combines TRBV7-2 with TRBJ2-7, with TRBD2 matching 7 bases. With 3 bases clipped from V and 1 base from J, the junction kept 6 bases outside the gene matches. The germline CDR1 and CDR2 sequences are SGHTA and FQGNSA. The CDR3 loop spans 15 amino acids. DNA for the CDR3: TGTGCCAGCAGCTTGGGGGGGACTACGTCCTACGAGCAGTACTTC. It specifies CASSLGGTTSYEQYF.